The 23 T cell receptor beta chains in this list originate from one sample, sequenced in a study of blood T cell repertoires in COVID-19. Here immunoSEQ multiplex PCR was the method, and the copy in TCRdb shows in-frame clones only, minus some. The data contain about 300,000 clones, around 91% of them singletons. Sample: PBMCs or T cells enriched from blood (not recorded which). The receptors come from a woman aged 18-29 years with acute COVID-19.

The rearrangement links TRBV7-3 to TRBJ1-2; a possible D gene is TRBD1 (5 bases). V was clipped by 5 bases and J by 1 base, with 11 bases between them. The CDR3 loop spans 14 amino acids. CDR1 is SGHTA, CDR2 FQGTGA, per germline. The CDR3 loop reads CASSARVGNYGYTF. The CDR3 DNA is TGTGCCAGCAGCGCCAGGGTCGGTAACTATGGCTACACCTTC.

The rearrangement uses TRBV16 and TRBJ2-3; 7 bases line up with TRBD1. CDR3 length equals 13 residues. Germline lookup yields CDR1 KGHSY and CDR2 FQNENV. V lost 2 bases to trimming and J lost 4 bases; unmatched junction nucleotides: 0. The CDR3 nucleotides are TGTGCCAGCAGCCAACAGGGGGCAGATACGCAGTATTTT. Protein sequence: CASSQQGADTQYF.

DNA of the CDR3: TGTGCCAGCAGTTCACCACCGGCTAGCGGGAACAATGAGCAGTTCTTC. Encoded protein: CASSSPPASGNNEQFF. This rearrangement joins TRBV28 to TRBJ2-1; the match to TRBD2 covers 9 bases. CDR1 and CDR2 (germline): MDHEN, SYDVKM. This CDR3 comprises 16 residues. J lost 5 bases, V lost 4 bases, and 9 bases had no gene match. Filled out from reference TRBV28 and TRBJ2-1, the complete variable domain reads DVKVTQSSRYLVKRTGEKVFLECVQDMDHENMFWYRQDPGLGLRLIYFSYDVKMKEKGDIPEGYSVSREKKERFSLILESASTNQTSMYLCASSSPPASGNNEQFFGPGTRLTVL.

V and J are TRBV3-1 (or the pseudogene TRBV3-2) and TRBJ1-1, with TRBD1 identical over 9 bases. CDR1 is LGHDT, CDR2 YNNKEL, per germline (reference sequence). The CDR3 is 15 residues long. V lost 4 bases, J lost 2 bases, and 5 bases stayed unmatched. In DNA, the CDR3 is TGTGCCAGCAGCCCCCGGGACAGGGCAAACACTGAAGCTTTCTTT. This codes for CASSPRDRANTEAFF.

The chain joins TRBV19 to TRBJ2-5; 9 bases map to TRBD2. Trimming at V came to 2 bases and at J to 1 base, leaving 8 bases not matched to a gene. This CDR3 spans 17 amino acids. Germline V gives CDR1 LNHDA, CDR2 SQIVND (reference sequence). The chain's CDR3 is CASSISASGTPQETQYF. The CDR3 DNA sequence: TGTGCCAGTAGTATAAGCGCTAGCGGGACCCCCCAAGAGACCCAGTACTTC.

Concerning this clone itself: Other nucleotide sequences from this sample produce the same CDR3. V and J are TRBV5-1 and TRBJ1-1, with D maybe TRBD1 (6 bases). Germline CDR1 and CDR2: SGHRS and YFSETQ. The CDR3 runs to 14 residues. Trimming removed 2 bases at V and 1 base at J, with 9 bases between. CDR3 in amino acids: CASSFRGGNTEAFF. The CDR3 DNA sequence: TGCGCCAGCAGCTTCAGGGGTGGGAACACTGAAGCTTTCTTT.

The chain couples TRBV13 to TRBJ2-3; a possible D gene is TRBD2 (6 bases). Trimming took 0 bases from V and 3 from J, leaving 16 bases between them. Germline assignment: CDR1 PRHDT and CDR2 FYEKMQ (reference sequence). CDR3 length equals 17 residues. CDR3: CASSLGVREYETDTQYF. The CDR3 bases are TGTGCCAGCAGCTTAGGTGTGCGGGAATACGAGACAGATACGCAGTATTTT.

This clone is a singleton in its sample. The J gene is TRBJ2-7, the V gene TRBV19; the D gene is possibly TRBD2 (6 bases). CDR1 is LNHDA and CDR2 is SQIVND in the germline V gene (reference sequence). Trimming took 10 bases from V and 3 from J, leaving 16 bases between them. The CDR3 sequence is 13 residues long. The CDR3 region has the DNA TGTGCCACTATGCCGGGGAGGAGCTACGAGCAGTACTTC. Protein: CATMPGRSYEQYF. Complete variable domain (other parts from reference TRBV19 and TRBJ2-7): DGGITQSPKYLFRKEGQNVTLSCEQNLNHDAMYWYRQDPGQGLRLIYYSQIVNDFQKGDIAEGYSVSREKKESFPLTVTSAQKNPTAFYLCATMPGRSYEQYFGPGTRLTVT.

The chain links TRBV2 to TRBJ1-2; TRBD1 matches at 7 bases. CDR1 SNHLY and CDR2 FYNNEI come from the germline V gene. V lost 6 bases to trimming and J lost 0 bases; unmatched junction nucleotides: 4. The CDR3 is 14 residues long. The CDR3 bases are TGTGCCAGCAGGGCAGGGGGTCCTAACTATGGCTACACCTTC. Amino acids: CASRAGGPNYGYTF.

The chain joins TRBV6-2 or TRBV6-3 to TRBJ2-3; 11 positions agree with TRBD2. V dropped 2 bases and J dropped 3; count of bases not matched to a gene: 7. Germline CDR1 MNHEY, CDR2 SVGEGT. The CDR3 extends over 17 amino acids. CDR3 DNA sequence: TGTGCCAGCAGTTACCTTCTTCTAGCGGGAGGAACAGATACGCAGTATTTT. Translation gives CASSYLLLAGGTDTQYF.

The J gene is TRBJ1-5, the V gene TRBV7-9, with no clear D. This CDR3 is 14 amino acids long. CDR1 is SEHNR and CDR2 is FQNEAQ in the germline V gene (reference sequence). V lost 5 bases to trimming and J lost 4 bases, with 12 bases between them. CDR3 coding DNA: TGTGCCAGCAGCGACCTCTCCGGGAATCAGCCCCAGCATTTT. It codes for CASSDLSGNQPQHF. Full variable domain (missing parts from reference TRBV7-9 and TRBJ1-5): DTGVSQNPRHKITKRGQNVTFRCDPISEHNRLYWYRQTLGQGPEFLTYFQNEAQLEKSRLLSDRFSAERPKGSFSTLEIQRTEQGDSAMYLCASSDLSGNQPQHFGDGTRLSIL.

The chain carries TRBV25-1 and TRBJ1-2; tentatively, D is TRBD1 (5 bases). Germline V gene lookup returns CDR1 MGHDK and CDR2 SYGVNS. Trimming took off 2 bases at V and 4 bases at J, with 8 bases between the two ends. The CDR3 has 13 residues. CDR3 bases: TGTGCCAGCAGTGAAGGGGACTCCTATGGCTACACCTTC. The encoded protein is CASSEGDSYGYTF.

The chain has TRBV7-6 and TRBJ2-7, with a weak D call TRBD2 (5 bases). CDR1 and CDR2 from the germline V gene are SGHVS and FNYEAQ. The CDR3 consists of 16 residues. Trimming took 3 bases from V and 5 from J, leaving 20 bases between them. CDR3 DNA sequence: TGTGCCAGCAGCTTGGACGCGGGCCTCCTAACCGACGAGCAGTACTTC. Its protein product is CASSLDAGLLTDEQYF.

J is TRBJ1-1 and V is TRBV7-9; D unresolved. Germline assignment: CDR1 SEHNR and CDR2 FQNEAQ (reference sequence). With 2 bases removed from V and 7 bases from J, the gap between germline ends came to 17 bases. The length of the CDR3 is 15 residues. The CDR3 here is CASSLSSGEHGEAFF. The CDR3 DNA follows: TGTGCCAGCAGCTTATCATCAGGTGAACATGGTGAAGCTTTCTTT.

This sequence joins TRBV9 and TRBJ2-1; 9 bases agree with TRBD2. Germline V gene lookup returns CDR1 SGDLS and CDR2 YYNGEE. The CDR3 totals 15 residues. The junction had 7 bases not matched to a gene; V was cut back by 2 bases and J by 7 bases. The CDR3 DNA follows: TGTGCCAGCAGCGTGGGGCTAGCGGGATTTAATGAGCAGTTCTTC. Encoded protein: CASSVGLAGFNEQFF.

The chain has TRBV12-3 or TRBV12-4 and TRBJ1-6, with 9 nucleotides matching TRBD1. The CDR3 runs to 12 residues. After removal of 5 bases from V and 10 bases from J, the junction contained 0 bases not matched to a gene. This CDR3 is CASSTGGSPLHF. The CDR3 DNA is TGTGCCAGCAGTACAGGGGGCTCACCCCTCCACTTT.

The chain carries TRBV15 and TRBJ2-2; D is possibly TRBD2 (6 bases). The germline V gene encodes CDR1 LNHNV and CDR2 YYDKDF (reference sequence). V was clipped by 3 bases and J by 7 bases, with 12 bases between them. CDR3 length equals 14 residues. CDR3 sequence: CATSRSPSDGELFF. As DNA, the CDR3 is TGTGCCACCAGCAGGAGCCCTAGCGACGGGGAGCTGTTTTTT.

The chain couples TRBV4-1 to TRBJ1-2; D remains ambiguous. The V gene's germline CDR1 is MGHRA and CDR2 YSYEKL. This CDR3 is built from 15 residues. V lost 0 bases and J 3 bases, leaving 11 bases between the germline ends. The DNA of the CDR3 is TGCGCCAGCAGCCAAGATCGGACGGACTACTATGGCTACACCTTC. Translation: CASSQDRTDYYGYTF.

This chain uses TRBV19 with TRBJ1-1, with 10 bases that match TRBD1. With V trimmed by 4 bases and J by 5 bases, 1 base remained unmatched. CDR3 length: 13 amino acids. Germline V gives CDR1 LNHDA, CDR2 SQIVND (reference sequence). This CDR3 reads CASSRTGGTEAFF. The CDR3 nucleotides are TGTGCCAGTAGTAGGACAGGGGGGACTGAAGCTTTCTTT.

A single count supports this clone. The chain carries TRBV3-1 (or the pseudogene TRBV3-2) and TRBJ2-7, with D unclear. The CDR3 sequence is 17 residues long. CDR1 LGHDT and CDR2 YNNKEL come from the germline V gene (reference sequence). Trimming shortened V by 0 bases and J by 0 bases, and 15 bases separated the two germline ends. CDR3 loop: CASSQDPLGASSYEQYF. The CDR3 DNA is TGTGCCAGCAGCCAAGATCCTCTTGGCGCTAGCTCCTACGAGCAGTACTTC.

The rearrangement links TRBV7-9 to TRBJ2-1; 7 bases line up with TRBD1. V gave up 7 bases and J gave up 0 bases; unmatched junction bases: 21. CDR1 is SEHNR and CDR2 is FQNEAQ in the germline V gene (reference sequence). CDR3 length: 20 residues. CDR3 in amino acids: CASTFTGQMSSQSSYNEQFF. The CDR3 DNA sequence: TGTGCCAGCACCTTTACGGGACAGATGAGTTCGCAGAGCTCCTACAATGAGCAGTTCTTC.

V gene TRBV30 combines with J gene TRBJ1-5, with 7 bases lining up with TRBD1. The CDR3 sequence is 13 residues long. CDR1 and CDR2 (germline): GTSNPN, SVGIG (reference sequence). V shed 7 bases and J 3 bases; nucleotides not matched to a gene: 6. The CDR3 sequence: CALRQGNNQPQHF. CDR3 in DNA: TGTGCCTTAAGACAGGGTAACAATCAGCCCCAGCATTTT. The whole variable domain, remainder taken from reference TRBV30 and TRBJ1-5, is SQTIHQWPATLVQPVGSPLSLECTVEGTSNPNLYWYRQAAGRGLQLLFYSVGIGQISSEVPQNLSASRPQDRQFILSSKKLLLSDSGFYLCALRQGNNQPQHFGDGTRLSIL.

This clone was detected only a few times. The rearrangement uses TRBV28 and TRBJ1-1; maybe TRBD1 (6 bases). The CDR3 is 15 amino acids. V was shortened by 6 bases and J by 2 bases, with 16 bases between the two germline ends. The germline V gene has CDR1 MDHEN and CDR2 SYDVKM. This chain's CDR3 is CASRAGAEGNTEAFF. In DNA form, the CDR3 reads TGTGCCAGCAGGGCGGGGGCGGAGGGTAACACTGAAGCTTTCTTT.